Shown below are 21 T cell receptor beta chains from a single sample sequenced in a study of memory CD8 T cells in hepatitis C reinfection. Time point given: peak reinfection, 3 to 8 weeks after reinfection detection. Sorted cells were sequenced directly ex vivo without any in vitro expansion. TCRdb keeps only in-frame clones here, not all; method: immunoSEQ multiplex PCR. Of 35,000 to 50,000 clones listed, roughly 90% were seen once; the top ten hold 1.2%. The sequencing sample was made of naive CD8+ T cells sorted from blood. The receptors were gathered from a man aged 18 to 30 with hepatitis C virus infection.

J is TRBJ2-1 and V is TRBV7-9; 8 bases align to TRBD1. CDR3 size: 17 residues. CDR1 and CDR2 (germline): SEHNR, FQNEAQ (reference sequence). V was pared by 3 bases and J by 9 bases, with 16 bases of the junction left unmatched. The CDR3 here is CASSFSSEGTGFGEQFF. In nucleotides, the CDR3 is TGTGCCAGCAGCTTCAGTAGCGAGGGGACAGGATTTGGTGAGCAGTTCTTC.

Written as DNA, the CDR3 is TGTGCCAGTAGACCCACAGGGGGCGATCAGCCCCAGCATTTT. This codes for CASRPTGGDQPQHF. The V gene is TRBV19, the J gene TRBJ1-5; TRBD1 agrees at 9 bases. The trim removed 6 bases at V and 5 bases at J, leaving 5 bases unmatched. CDR3 size: 14 residues. Germline CDR1 reads LNHDA; CDR2 reads SQIVND (reference sequence). The full variable domain, with the rest looked up from reference TRBV19 and TRBJ1-5, is DGGITQSPKYLFRKEGQNVTLSCEQNLNHDAMYWYRQDPGQGLRLIYYSQIVNDFQKGDIAEGYSVSREKKESFPLTVTSAQKNPTAFYLCASRPTGGDQPQHFGDGTRLSIL.

This sequence joins TRBV27 and TRBJ2-5, with TRBD2 matching 9 bases. Trimming at V came to 6 bases and at J to 5 bases, leaving 13 bases not matched to a gene. Germline V gene sequence: CDR1 MNHEY, CDR2 SMNVEV (reference sequence). The CDR3 is 16 residues long. The DNA for the CDR3 is TGTGCCAGCAGGCCCTTAGCGGGAGAGATGGTTGAGACCCAGTACTTC. The encoded protein is CASRPLAGEMVETQYF.

V and J are TRBV10-1 and TRBJ2-1; D is perhaps TRBD1 (5 bases). The CDR3 length is 13 residues. V was cut by 4 bases and J by 5 bases, with 9 bases left in between. Germline CDR1 is WNHNN and CDR2 is SYGVQD (reference sequence). The CDR3 coding sequence is TGCGCCAGCAGTGGGGGCAGAAACAATGAGCAGTTCTTC. It yields the protein CASSGGRNNEQFF.

This chain connects TRBV7-9 to TRBJ2-7; D is possibly TRBD2 (7 bases). The CDR3 covers 14 residues. V was pared by 3 bases and J by 3 bases, with 12 bases between. Germline V gene data show CDR1 as SEHNR and CDR2 as FQNEAQ (reference sequence). As DNA, the CDR3 is TGTGCCAGCAGCTTTGGGGGGGCCGGCTACGAGCAGTACGTC. It encodes CASSFGGAGYEQYV.

The chain is built from TRBV7-8 and TRBJ2-7; D is possibly TRBD2 (6 bases). The CDR3 runs to 15 residues. V lost 8 bases and J lost 0, with 17 bases in between. Germline lookup yields CDR1 SGHVS and CDR2 FQNEAQ. CDR3 sequence (DNA): TGTGCCAGCGCCTCTGGGGCGGGAAGCTCCTACGAGCAGTACGTC. Its protein is CASASGAGSSYEQYV.

This clone was detected only once. The gene calls are TRBV9 and TRBJ2-5; D unresolved. The J call may not be correct, given that the DNA end is closer to TRBJ2-7. Germline V CDR1 and CDR2: SGDLS, YYNGEE. This CDR3 comprises 10 residues. The CDR3 region has the DNA TGTGCCAGCAGCTTCTACGAGCAGTACTTC. Translation: CASSFYEQYF.

The chain has TRBV9 and TRBJ2-7, with D tentatively TRBD1 (6 bases). CDR1 SGDLS and CDR2 YYNGEE come from the germline V gene. CDR3 length equals 14 residues. V lost 0 bases and J 3 bases, leaving 10 bases between the germline ends. The CDR3 DNA follows: TGTGCCAGCAGCGTAGGTACAGGGCTCTACGAGCAGTACTTC. This gives the protein CASSVGTGLYEQYF.

The rearrangement links TRBV4-1 to TRBJ2-7, with 7 bases fitting TRBD2. Germline loops: CDR1 MGHRA, CDR2 YSYEKL. V shed 1 base and J 4 bases; nucleotides not matched to a gene: 7. CDR3 length equals 15 residues. The CDR3 is CASSQVAGETYEQYF. The CDR3 coding sequence is TGCGCCAGCAGCCAAGTTGCGGGAGAGACTTACGAGCAGTACTTC.

V is TRBV6-1 and J is TRBJ2-3; 10 bases line up with TRBD2. Germline V CDR1 and CDR2: MNHNS, SASEGT. This CDR3 region has 17 residues. Trimming took 3 bases from V and 1 from J; bases not matched to a gene: 7. The chain's CDR3 is CASSDPRTSGRTDTQYF. Here the CDR3 DNA reads TGTGCCAGCAGTGATCCCCGGACTAGCGGCCGCACAGATACGCAGTATTTT.

The V and J genes are TRBV27 and TRBJ1-1; TRBD1 agrees at 8 bases. The germline gives CDR1 MNHEY, CDR2 SMNVEV (reference sequence). Trimming took 0 bases from V and 3 from J; bases not matched to a gene: 3. This CDR3 comprises 15 residues. The CDR3 DNA reads as TGTGCCAGCAGTTTATCTACAGGGGGTGACACTGAAGCTTTCTTT. The encoded protein is CASSLSTGGDTEAFF.

The chain carries TRBV6-1 and TRBJ2-1, with a tentative D call TRBD1 (7 bases). The V end was cut by 5 bases, the J end by 10 bases, with 18 bases between. This CDR3 comprises 14 residues. Germline V lookup: CDR1 MNHNS, CDR2 SASEGT. CDR3 amino acids: CASSRYQGGREQFF. CDR3 in DNA: TGTGCCAGCAGTAGGTACCAGGGGGGCCGCGAGCAGTTCTTC.

This chain uses TRBV5-6 with TRBJ2-5; 9 bases align to TRBD1. Germline values: CDR1 SGHDT, CDR2 YYEEEE. There are 16 residues in the CDR3. Losses at the gene ends were 2 bases for V and 0 bases for J; bases not matched to a gene: 5. CDR3 region: CASSFGQGSYQETQYF. The DNA for the CDR3 is TGTGCCAGCAGCTTCGGACAGGGGTCTTACCAAGAGACCCAGTACTTC.

V gene TRBV19 combines with J gene TRBJ1-1; 7 bases are a match to TRBD1. This CDR3 contains 14 residues. The J segment lost 7 bases and the V segment lost 3 bases, leaving 8 bases of the junction unmatched. Per the germline V gene, CDR1 is LNHDA and CDR2 is SQIVND (reference sequence). This CDR3 is CASSMETGAVEAFF. The DNA of the CDR3 is TGTGCCAGTAGTATGGAAACAGGGGCCGTTGAAGCTTTCTTT.

The DNA for the CDR3 is TGTGCCAGTAGTCCAAGACAGGGGTGGCAGCCCCAGCATTTT. This sequence encodes CASSPRQGWQPQHF. The genes are TRBV19 and TRBJ1-5; 8 nucleotides agree with TRBD1. Germline V CDR1 and CDR2: LNHDA, SQIVND (reference sequence). The length of the CDR3 is 14 residues. The trim removed 5 bases at V and 7 bases at J, leaving 7 bases unmatched.

The chain links TRBV28 to TRBJ2-2; D perhaps matches TRBD1 (6 bases). Germline V gives CDR1 MDHEN, CDR2 SYDVKM. Trimming shortened V by 1 base and J by 5 bases, and 20 bases separated the two germline ends. CDR3 length: 18 amino acids. CDR3 sequence reads: CASSLFWRADRSTGELFF. The CDR3 bases are TGTGCCAGCAGTTTATTTTGGCGGGCCGACAGGTCAACCGGGGAGCTGTTTTTT.

V and J are TRBV28 and TRBJ2-5; D is unclear. The germline V gene has CDR1 MDHEN and CDR2 SYDVKM. The CDR3 covers 14 residues. V lost 5 bases to trimming and J lost 5 bases, with 15 bases between them. The CDR3 nucleotides read TGTGCCAGCAGTGCAATCGACTGGCGGGAGACCCAGTACTTC. Its translation is CASSAIDWRETQYF.

The CDR3 reads CASSHIRGAANGAYGYTF. The CDR3 nucleotides read TGCGCCAGCAGTCATATCCGAGGAGCAGCAAATGGGGCCTATGGCTACACCTTC. The chain carries TRBV23-1 and TRBJ1-2; a possible D gene is TRBD1 (5 bases). TRBV23-1 is an open reading frame whose function is uncertain. This CDR3 region has 18 residues. V was pared by 3 bases and J by 4 bases, with 24 bases between.

The CDR3 DNA is TGTGCCAGCAGTGGACAGGGATTCACTGAAGCTTTCTTT. Its protein product is CASSGQGFTEAFF. V usage is TRBV28 and J usage is TRBJ1-1, with 8 positions matching TRBD1. Per germline, CDR1 MDHEN and CDR2 SYDVKM. V dropped 5 bases and J dropped 4; count of bases not matched to a gene: 3. The CDR3 runs to 13 residues.

The chain uses TRBV19 and TRBJ2-5, with a tentative D call TRBD2 (6 bases). The CDR3 covers 15 residues. The germline CDR1 and CDR2 sequences are LNHDA and SQIVND (reference sequence). The germline V and J ends were trimmed by 4 bases and 5 bases, with 17 bases remaining between them. In DNA, the CDR3 is TGTGCCAGTAGTAGAGGGACTGCACACCGGGAGACCCAGTACTTC. Translating gives CASSRGTAHRETQYF. The full variable domain, rest sourced from reference TRBV19 and TRBJ2-5, is DGGITQSPKYLFRKEGQNVTLSCEQNLNHDAMYWYRQDPGQGLRLIYYSQIVNDFQKGDIAEGYSVSREKKESFPLTVTSAQKNPTAFYLCASSRGTAHRETQYFGPGTRLLVL.

This chain links TRBV4-1 with TRBJ1-5; 7 bases are shared with TRBD1. The V and J ends lost 3 bases and 5 bases, in that order; junction bases with no gene match: 4. The V gene's germline CDR1 is MGHRA and CDR2 YSYEKL. This CDR3 has 14 amino acids. The CDR3 loop is CASSHYQGDQPQHF. In nucleotides, the CDR3 is TGCGCCAGCAGCCATTATCAGGGGGATCAGCCCCAGCATTTT.